This entry lists 14 T cell receptor beta chains sequenced from one sample in a study of blood T cell repertoires in COVID-19. This table comes from immunoSEQ multiplex PCR, and its TCRdb copy is limited to in-frame clones, with some not included. The sample yields 450,000 or so clones, roughly 90% seen once. The source material was peripheral blood. These receptor sequences come from a man younger than 30 with COVID-19, enrolled during active disease.

V usage is TRBV12-3 or TRBV12-4 and J usage is TRBJ2-5; D unclear. Trimming left V 6 bases short and J 0 bases short, with 8 bases between. The CDR3 runs to 13 residues. DNA for the CDR3: TGTGCCAGCAGACTGACATACCAAGAGACCCAGTACTTC. This sequence encodes CASRLTYQETQYF.

This chain connects TRBV10-3 to TRBJ2-1; 9 bases are a match to TRBD1. This CDR3 is built from 16 residues. The ends lost 3 bases at V and 7 bases at J; junction bases unmatched: 10. The germline CDR1 and CDR2 sequences are ENHRY and SYGVKD. CDR3 bases: TGTGCCATCAGTGAATATCCGGGACAGGGACGAAATGAGCAGTTCTTC. Translation: CAISEYPGQGRNEQFF.

V and J are TRBV27 and TRBJ1-5; 10 positions match TRBD1. The germline V gene encodes CDR1 MNHEY and CDR2 SMNVEV (reference sequence). V dropped 6 bases and J dropped 7; count of bases not matched to a gene: 15. The CDR3 runs 17 residues. CDR3 region: CASRVRGRDRGGQPQHF. Written as DNA, the CDR3 is TGTGCCAGCAGAGTTCGTGGCAGGGACAGGGGAGGGCAGCCCCAGCATTTT.

CDR3 region: CASSRRDRYSGNTIYF. In DNA, the CDR3 is TGTGCCAGCAGCAGACGGGACAGGTACTCTGGAAACACCATATATTTT. The chain links TRBV11-2 to TRBJ1-3; TRBD1 agrees at 8 bases. From germline, CDR1 is SGHAT and CDR2 FQNNGV. The trim removed 5 bases at V and 0 bases at J, leaving 6 bases unmatched. The CDR3 loop spans 16 amino acids.

J is TRBJ1-6 and V is TRBV11-2, with a possible D match to TRBD1 (5 bases). Germline CDR1 and CDR2: SGHAT and FQNNGV. Trimming pared 5 bases from V and 14 bases from J, leaving 13 bases between. The CDR3 runs to 12 residues. Here the CDR3 DNA reads TGTGCCAGCAGCGAGGAGGGGTACGCCCTCCACTTT. Translation: CASSEEGYALHF.

The chain combines TRBV6-5 with TRBJ1-5; D may be TRBD1 (5 bases). There are 15 residues in the CDR3. V was shortened by 7 bases and J by 5 bases, with 18 bases between the two germline ends. CDR1 is MNHEY, CDR2 SVGAGI, per germline. The CDR3: CASTPAGFRDQPQHF. The CDR3 coding sequence is TGTGCCAGCACCCCAGCGGGTTTCAGGGATCAGCCCCAGCATTTT.

The CDR3 protein is CASSLAGGANGYTF. Written as DNA, the CDR3 is TGTGCCAGCAGTTTGGCAGGGGGCGCAAATGGCTACACCTTC. The chain couples TRBV27 to TRBJ1-2, with 8 nucleotides matching TRBD1. Germline-derived CDR1 and CDR2 are MNHEY and SMNVEV (reference sequence). This CDR3 is 14 amino acids long. The V gene end was trimmed by 3 bases and the J gene end by 6 bases; junction bases not matched to a gene: 6.

Notes on this clone: One junction end disagrees with the germline gene, perhaps due to a read error. The chain carries TRBV4-1 and TRBJ1-4, with D tentatively TRBD1 (5 bases). The CDR3 runs to 18 residues. The germline CDR1 and CDR2 sequences are MGHRA and YSYEKL. The CDR3, as DNA: TGCGCCCGCAGCCAGGACGGGGGGGGGTTTAGAACTAATGAAAAACTGTTTTTT. This gives the protein CARSQDGGGFRTNEKLFF.

This clone is a singleton in its sample. The rearrangement joins TRBV7-9 to TRBJ2-2, with 10 bases fitting TRBD2. The J segment lost 8 bases and the V segment lost 3 bases, leaving 9 bases of the junction unmatched. CDR1 is SEHNR and CDR2 is FQNEAQ in the germline V gene (reference sequence). The CDR3 consists of 16 residues. The CDR3 loop reads CASSFKKREGGGELFF. The CDR3 bases are TGTGCCAGCAGCTTCAAGAAGCGGGAGGGCGGTGGGGAGCTGTTTTTT.

This rearrangement joins TRBV5-1 to TRBJ2-7; perhaps TRBD2 as D (6 bases). Trimming took 6 bases from V and 6 from J, leaving 16 bases between them. CDR3 length equals 13 residues. The V gene's germline CDR1 is SGHRS and CDR2 YFSETQ. For the CDR3, the DNA is TGCGCCAGCACGGGACTGGCGGGATCCGAGCAGTACTTC. Translated, it gives CASTGLAGSEQYF.

The table lists this clone with a count of one. The gene calls are TRBV19 and TRBJ1-3; unclear D gene. The germline V and J ends were trimmed by 3 bases and 0 bases, with 12 bases remaining between them. The CDR3 is 16 residues long. Looked up from germline, CDR1 is LNHDA and CDR2 is SQIVND (reference sequence). The CDR3: CASSIYYTISGNTIYF. DNA for the CDR3: TGTGCCAGTAGTATCTACTACACAATCTCTGGAAACACCATATATTTT.

Only one count was recorded for this clone. This rearrangement joins TRBV7-9 to TRBJ2-3; TRBD2 aligns across 9 bases. V was pared by 3 bases and J by 6 bases, with 7 bases of the junction left unmatched. Germline assignment: CDR1 SEHNR and CDR2 FQNEAQ (reference sequence). There are 15 residues in the CDR3. The CDR3 spells CASSFYLAGQDTQYF. The DNA for the CDR3 is TGTGCCAGCAGCTTCTATCTAGCGGGGCAGGATACGCAGTATTTT.

The chain is built from TRBV29-1 and TRBJ2-7; D gene unclear. V dropped 4 bases and J dropped 5 bases, with 12 bases sitting between them. Looked up from germline, CDR1 is SQVTM and CDR2 is ANQGSEA. CDR3 length: 12 amino acids. This CDR3 reads CSVAEREDEQYF. Here the CDR3 DNA reads TGCAGCGTTGCCGAGCGAGAGGACGAGCAGTACTTC.

This chain links TRBV28 with TRBJ1-2; a possible D gene is TRBD1 (5 bases). The ends were cut back, 7 bases at V and 10 bases at J, with 22 bases in the middle. The germline V gene encodes CDR1 MDHEN and CDR2 SYDVKM. This CDR3 is 14 amino acids long. CDR3 nucleotide sequence: TGTGCCAGCACCCAACCGGGACCGGGACTTACCTACACCTTC. Amino acids: CASTQPGPGLTYTF.